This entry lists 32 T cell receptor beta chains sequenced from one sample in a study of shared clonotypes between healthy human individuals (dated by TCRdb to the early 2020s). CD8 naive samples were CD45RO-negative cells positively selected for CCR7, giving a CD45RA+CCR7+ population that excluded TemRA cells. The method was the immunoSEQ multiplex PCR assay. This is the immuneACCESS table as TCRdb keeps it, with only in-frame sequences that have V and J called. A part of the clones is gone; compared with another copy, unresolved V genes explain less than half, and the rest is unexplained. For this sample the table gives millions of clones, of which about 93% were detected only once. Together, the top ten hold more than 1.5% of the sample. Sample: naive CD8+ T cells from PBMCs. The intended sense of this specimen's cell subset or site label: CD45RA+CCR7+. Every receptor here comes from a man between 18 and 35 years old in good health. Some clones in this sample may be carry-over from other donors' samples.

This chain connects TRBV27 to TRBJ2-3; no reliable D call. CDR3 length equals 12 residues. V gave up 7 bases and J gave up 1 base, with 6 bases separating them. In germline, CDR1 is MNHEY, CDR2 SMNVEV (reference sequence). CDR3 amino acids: CASKWGTDTQYF. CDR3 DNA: TGTGCCAGCAAGTGGGGCACAGATACGCAGTATTTT.

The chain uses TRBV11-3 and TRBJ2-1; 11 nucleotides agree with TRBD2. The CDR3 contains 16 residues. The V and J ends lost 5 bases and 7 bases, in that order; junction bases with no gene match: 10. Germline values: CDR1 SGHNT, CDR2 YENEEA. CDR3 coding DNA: TGTGCCAGCAGCCCCCGCCCGGGACTAGCGGTTAATGAGCAGTTCTTC. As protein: CASSPRPGLAVNEQFF.

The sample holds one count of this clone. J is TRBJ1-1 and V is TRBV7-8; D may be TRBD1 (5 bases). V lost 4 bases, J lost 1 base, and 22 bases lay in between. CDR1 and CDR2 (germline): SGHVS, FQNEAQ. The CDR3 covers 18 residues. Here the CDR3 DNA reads TGTGCCAGCAGCTCTCGATCGCCGCTCAGGGTGGAGAACACTGAAGCTTTCTTT. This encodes CASSSRSPLRVENTEAFF.

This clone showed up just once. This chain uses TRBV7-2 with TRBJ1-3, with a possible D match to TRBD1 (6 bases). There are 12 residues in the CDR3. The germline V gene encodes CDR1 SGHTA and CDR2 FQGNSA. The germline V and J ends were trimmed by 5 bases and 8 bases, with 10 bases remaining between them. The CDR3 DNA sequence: TGTGCCAGCAGCCCAAGGGGGGACACCATATATTTT. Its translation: CASSPRGDTIYF.

As DNA, the CDR3 is TGTGCCAGCAGCCCCCCAGGAACTAGCCACGAGCAGTACTTC. Its translation: CASSPPGTSHEQYF. The chain has TRBV5-4 and TRBJ2-7; maybe TRBD2 (6 bases). The CDR3 extends over 14 amino acids. Germline V CDR1 and CDR2: SGHNT, YYREEE (reference sequence). Trimming cost V 4 bases and J 5 bases, with 16 bases left between them.

CDR3 sequence reads: CASRYTSSYEQYF. The CDR3 nucleotides are TGTGCCAGCAGGTACACGAGTTCCTACGAGCAGTACTTC. The chain links TRBV28 to TRBJ2-7, with D unresolved. V was shortened by 6 bases and J by 1 base, with 10 bases between the two germline ends. CDR3 length equals 13 residues. The germline gives CDR1 MDHEN, CDR2 SYDVKM.

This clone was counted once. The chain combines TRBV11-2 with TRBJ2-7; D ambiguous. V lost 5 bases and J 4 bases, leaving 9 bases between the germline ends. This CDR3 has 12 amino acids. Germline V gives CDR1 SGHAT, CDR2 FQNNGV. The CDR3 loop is CASSRGRYEQYF. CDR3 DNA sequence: TGTGCCAGCAGCCGCGGACGGTACGAGCAGTACTTC.

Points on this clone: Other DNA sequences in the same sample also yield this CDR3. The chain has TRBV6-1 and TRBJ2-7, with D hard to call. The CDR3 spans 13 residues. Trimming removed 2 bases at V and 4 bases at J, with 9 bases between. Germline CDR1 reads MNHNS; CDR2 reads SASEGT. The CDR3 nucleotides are TGTGCCAGCAGTGAACGGCAGATATACGAGCAGTACTTC. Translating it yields CASSERQIYEQYF.

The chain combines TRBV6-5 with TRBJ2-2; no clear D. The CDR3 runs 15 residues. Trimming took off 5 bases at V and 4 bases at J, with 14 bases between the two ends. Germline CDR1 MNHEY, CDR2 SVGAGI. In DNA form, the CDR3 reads TGTGCCAGCAGTCAGACAATAGAAGGCACCGGGGAGCTGTTTTTT. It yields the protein CASSQTIEGTGELFF.

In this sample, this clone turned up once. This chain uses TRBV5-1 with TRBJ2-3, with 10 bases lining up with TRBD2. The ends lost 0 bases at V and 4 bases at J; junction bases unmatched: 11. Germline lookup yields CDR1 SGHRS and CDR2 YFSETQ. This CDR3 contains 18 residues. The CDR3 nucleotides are TGCGCCAGCAGCTTGGCTGGGCTAGCGGGAGTGATGGCAGATACGCAGTATTTT. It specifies CASSLAGLAGVMADTQYF.

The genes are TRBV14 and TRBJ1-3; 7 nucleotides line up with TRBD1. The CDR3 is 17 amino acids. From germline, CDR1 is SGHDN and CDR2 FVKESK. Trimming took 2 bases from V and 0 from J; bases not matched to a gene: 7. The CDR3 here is CASSQFPGGYSGNTIYF. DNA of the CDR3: TGTGCCAGCAGCCAATTCCCAGGGGGTTACTCTGGAAACACCATATATTTT.

In nucleotides, the CDR3 is TGTGCCAGCAGCGTAGTGGGTATCGGCGAGCAGTACTTC. Protein: CASSVVGIGEQYF. The V call is TRBV9, the J call TRBJ2-7; D is uncertain. The CDR3 is 13 amino acids. Trimming took 0 bases from V and 6 from J, leaving 10 bases between them. CDR1 is SGDLS, CDR2 YYNGEE, per germline. Full variable domain (missing parts from reference TRBV9 and TRBJ2-7): DSGVTQTPKHLITATGQRVTLRCSPRSGDLSVYWYQQSLDQGLQFLIQYYNGEERAKGNILERFSAQQFPDLHSELNLSSLELGDSALYFCASSVVGIGEQYFGPGTRLTVT.

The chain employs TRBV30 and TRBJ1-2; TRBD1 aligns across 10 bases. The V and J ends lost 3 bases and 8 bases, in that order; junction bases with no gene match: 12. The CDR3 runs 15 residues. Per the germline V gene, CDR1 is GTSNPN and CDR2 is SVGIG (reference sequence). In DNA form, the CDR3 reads TGTGCCTGGAGCCCTTCAAGGACAGGGGGGGAAGGCTACACCTTC. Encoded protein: CAWSPSRTGGEGYTF.

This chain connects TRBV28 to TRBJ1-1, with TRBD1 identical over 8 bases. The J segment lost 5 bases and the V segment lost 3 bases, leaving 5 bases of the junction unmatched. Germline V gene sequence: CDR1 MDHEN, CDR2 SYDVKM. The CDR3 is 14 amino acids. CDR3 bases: TGTGCCAGCAGTTTGGACAGGGAGGGGACTGAAGCTTTCTTT. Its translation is CASSLDREGTEAFF.

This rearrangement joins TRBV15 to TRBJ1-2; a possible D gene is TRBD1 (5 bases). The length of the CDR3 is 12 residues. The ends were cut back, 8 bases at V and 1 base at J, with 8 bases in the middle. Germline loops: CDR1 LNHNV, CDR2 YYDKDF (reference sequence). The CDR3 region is CATVDSNYGYTF. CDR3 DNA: TGTGCCACCGTAGACAGTAACTATGGCTACACCTTC. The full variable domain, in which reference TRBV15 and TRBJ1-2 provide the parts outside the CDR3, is DAMVIQNPRYQVTQFGKPVTLSCSQTLNHNVMYWYQQKSSQAPKLLFHYYDKDFNNEADTPDNFQSRRPNTSFCFLDIRSPGLGDTAMYLCATVDSNYGYTFGSGTRLTVV.

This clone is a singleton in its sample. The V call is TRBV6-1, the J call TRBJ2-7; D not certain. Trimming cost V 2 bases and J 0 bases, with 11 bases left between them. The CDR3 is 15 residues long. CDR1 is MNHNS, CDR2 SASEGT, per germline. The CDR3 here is CASSELERSSYEQYF. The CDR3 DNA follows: TGTGCCAGCAGTGAACTTGAAAGGAGCTCCTACGAGCAGTACTTC.

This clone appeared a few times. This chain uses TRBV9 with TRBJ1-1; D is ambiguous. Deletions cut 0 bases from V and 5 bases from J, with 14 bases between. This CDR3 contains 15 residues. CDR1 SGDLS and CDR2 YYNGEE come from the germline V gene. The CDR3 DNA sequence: TGTGCCAGCAGCGTAGGAGTCCGGGGTGGTACTGAAGCTTTCTTT. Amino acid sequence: CASSVGVRGGTEAFF.

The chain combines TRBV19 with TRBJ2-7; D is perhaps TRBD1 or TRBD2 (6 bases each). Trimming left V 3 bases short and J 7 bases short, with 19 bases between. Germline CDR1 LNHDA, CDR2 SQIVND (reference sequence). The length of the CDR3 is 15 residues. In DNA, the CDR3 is TGTGCCAGTAGTATTGGGCCAGGGGAGGTGGGGGAGCAGTACTTC. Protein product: CASSIGPGEVGEQYF.

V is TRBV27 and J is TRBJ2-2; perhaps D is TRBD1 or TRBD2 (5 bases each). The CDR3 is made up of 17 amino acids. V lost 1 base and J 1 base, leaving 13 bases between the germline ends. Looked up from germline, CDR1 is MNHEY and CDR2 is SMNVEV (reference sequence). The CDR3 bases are TGTGCCAGCAGTTTATACCCTCGTGGGGGGAACACCGGGGAGCTGTTTTTT. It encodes CASSLYPRGGNTGELFF.

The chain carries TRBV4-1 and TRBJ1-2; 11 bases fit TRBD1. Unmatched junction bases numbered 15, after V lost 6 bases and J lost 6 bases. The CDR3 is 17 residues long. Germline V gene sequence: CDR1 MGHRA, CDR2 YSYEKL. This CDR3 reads CASSQSPGTGGSDGYTF. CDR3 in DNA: TGCGCCAGCAGTCAATCTCCCGGGACAGGGGGTTCTGATGGCTACACCTTC.

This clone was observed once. The CDR3 DNA reads as TGTGCCAGCAGTTTATTGGGGACAGGGGGCGACTATGGCTACACCTTC. Amino acids: CASSLLGTGGDYGYTF. The chain employs TRBV27 and TRBJ1-2; TRBD1 matches 12 bases. Per germline, CDR1 MNHEY and CDR2 SMNVEV (reference sequence). There are 16 residues in the CDR3. Losses at the gene ends were 1 base for V and 3 bases for J; bases not matched to a gene: 3.

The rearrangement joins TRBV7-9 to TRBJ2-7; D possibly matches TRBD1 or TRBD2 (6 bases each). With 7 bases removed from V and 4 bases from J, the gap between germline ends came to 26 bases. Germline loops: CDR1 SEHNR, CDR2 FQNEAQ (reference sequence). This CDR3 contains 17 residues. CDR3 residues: CASTTERWGAASYEQYF. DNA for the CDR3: TGTGCCAGCACCACAGAACGATGGGGGGCGGCGTCGTACGAGCAGTACTTC. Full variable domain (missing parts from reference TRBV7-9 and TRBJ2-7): DTGVSQNPRHKITKRGQNVTFRCDPISEHNRLYWYRQTLGQGPEFLTYFQNEAQLEKSRLLSDRFSAERPKGSFSTLEIQRTEQGDSAMYLCASTTERWGAASYEQYFGPGTRLTVT.

The CDR3 sequence: CASSETGGPINEQFF. CDR3 DNA sequence: TGTGCCAGCAGCGAGACGGGAGGGCCTATCAATGAGCAGTTCTTC. The chain uses TRBV7-3 and TRBJ2-1; 8 bases map to TRBD2. This CDR3 contains 15 residues. V was pared by 5 bases and J by 6 bases, with 9 bases of the junction left unmatched. Per germline, CDR1 SGHTA and CDR2 FQGTGA.

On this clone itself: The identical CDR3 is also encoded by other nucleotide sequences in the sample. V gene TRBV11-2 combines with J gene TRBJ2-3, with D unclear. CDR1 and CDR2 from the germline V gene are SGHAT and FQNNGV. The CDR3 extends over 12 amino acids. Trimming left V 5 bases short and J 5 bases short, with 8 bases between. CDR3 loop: CASSLWEDTQYF. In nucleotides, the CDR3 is TGTGCCAGCAGCCTTTGGGAAGATACGCAGTATTTT.

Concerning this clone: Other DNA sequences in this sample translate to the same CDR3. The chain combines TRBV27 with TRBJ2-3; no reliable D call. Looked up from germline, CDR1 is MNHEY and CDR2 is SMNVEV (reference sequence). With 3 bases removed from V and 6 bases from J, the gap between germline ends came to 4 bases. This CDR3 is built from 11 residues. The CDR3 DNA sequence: TGTGCCAGCAGTTTTGGCGATACGCAGTATTTT. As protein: CASSFGDTQYF.

The CDR3, as DNA: TGCGCCAGCAGCCCTCTGACCGGGACTAGCGGGACCCCCAGGTACGAGCAGTACTTC. It translates to CASSPLTGTSGTPRYEQYF. The chain joins TRBV5-1 to TRBJ2-7; 13 nucleotides agree with TRBD2. V was clipped by 4 bases and J by 4 bases; unmatched bases: 17. CDR3 length: 19 residues. Germline CDR1 reads SGHRS; CDR2 reads YFSETQ.

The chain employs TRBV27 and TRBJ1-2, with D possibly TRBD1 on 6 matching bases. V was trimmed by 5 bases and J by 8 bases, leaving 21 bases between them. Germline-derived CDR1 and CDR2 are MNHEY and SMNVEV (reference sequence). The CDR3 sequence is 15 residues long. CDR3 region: CASSLRSGDPGGYTF. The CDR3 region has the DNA TGTGCCAGCAGTCTCCGATCAGGGGATCCGGGGGGCTACACCTTC.

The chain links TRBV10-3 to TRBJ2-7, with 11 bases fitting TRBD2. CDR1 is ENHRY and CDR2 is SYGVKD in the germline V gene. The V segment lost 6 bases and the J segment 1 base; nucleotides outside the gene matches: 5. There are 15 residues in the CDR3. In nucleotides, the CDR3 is TGTGCCATCAGCGTGGGACTAGCGGTATCCTACGAGCAGTACTTC. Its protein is CAISVGLAVSYEQYF.

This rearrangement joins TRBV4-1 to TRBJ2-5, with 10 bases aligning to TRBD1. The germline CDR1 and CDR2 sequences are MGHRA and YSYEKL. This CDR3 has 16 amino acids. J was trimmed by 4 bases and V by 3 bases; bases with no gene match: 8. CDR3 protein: CASSQPGTGVLETQYF. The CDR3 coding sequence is TGCGCCAGCAGCCAGCCCGGGACAGGGGTTTTAGAGACCCAGTACTTC.

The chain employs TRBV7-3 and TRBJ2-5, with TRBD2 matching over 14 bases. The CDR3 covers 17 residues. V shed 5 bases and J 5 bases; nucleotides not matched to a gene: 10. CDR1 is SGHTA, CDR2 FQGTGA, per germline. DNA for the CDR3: TGTGCCAGCAGCGCCACCGGGACTAGCGGGAGTGGGGAGACCCAGTACTTC. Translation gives CASSATGTSGSGETQYF.

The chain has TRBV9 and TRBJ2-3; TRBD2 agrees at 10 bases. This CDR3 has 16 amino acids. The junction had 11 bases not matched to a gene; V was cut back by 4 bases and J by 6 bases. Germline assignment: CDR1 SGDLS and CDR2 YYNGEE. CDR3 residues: CASSPPSGSNWDTQYF. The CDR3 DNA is TGTGCCAGCAGCCCCCCTAGCGGGAGCAATTGGGATACGCAGTATTTT.

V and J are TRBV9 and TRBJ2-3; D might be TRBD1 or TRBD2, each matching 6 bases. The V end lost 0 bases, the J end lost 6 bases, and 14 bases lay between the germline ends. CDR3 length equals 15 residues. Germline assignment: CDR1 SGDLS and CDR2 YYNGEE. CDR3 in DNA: TGTGCCAGCAGCGTAGCTAATCGGGGGCCGGATACGCAGTATTTT. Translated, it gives CASSVANRGPDTQYF.